This T cell receptor (beta chain) was observed in a study of blood T cells in healthy people across ages. A second PCR of 7 to 11 cycles used a sample-barcoded 5' primer and a J-beta primer mix. Each cDNA was tagged by a template-switch adaptor containing 12 random nucleotides. Samples each returned at least 2.5 million CDR3-containing paired-end reads. TCRdb reprocessed the 5' RACE reads via MiXCR and lists one record per CDR3 protein. The table records 1,500,000 or so distinct CDR3 sequences, around 59% of them present only once. Germline-derived CDR1 and CDR2 are MDHEN and SYDVKM. V lost 1 base to trimming and J lost 4 bases, with 15 bases between them. There are 16 residues in the CDR3.

The gene calls are TRBV28 and TRBJ2-3, with D uncertain. Sequencing input: blood. This receptor was identified in a man aged 18 to 30 in good health. In DNA, the CDR3 is TGTGCCAGCAGTTTATTTTTGGGAAAGGCTGCAGATACGCAGTATTTT. Protein sequence: CASSLFLGKAADTQYF.